This T cell receptor beta chain was sequenced during a study of T cells after yellow fever vaccination. General study findings and limits: Abundant contaminating clonotypes from the bulk population could appear in FACS-sorted repertoires.

Template switching with 5'RACE generated the TCR cDNA and added a universal primer site and UMIs. TCRdb used MiXCR to reprocess the 5' RACE reads, holding one entry per CDR3 protein. The table has 230,000 or so distinct CDR3 sequences, 3.6% seen once; the top ten hold under 20%. Ten or more counts support this clonotype. Its antigen is not known. The V end was cut by 3 bases, the J end by 3 bases, with 13 bases between. The length of the CDR3 is 14 residues. Germline loops: CDR1 SGHRS, CDR2 YFSETQ. The sequence came from a man aged 18 to 30 who received the YFV17D yellow fever vaccine. The chain links TRBV5-1 to TRBJ2-7, with a weak D call TRBD2 (6 bases). Material: PBMCs, obtained 15 days after the yellow fever booster vaccination. CDR3 sequence (DNA): TGCGCCAGCAGCTCAGGGCGGCGGGGCTACGAGCAGTACTTC. Its translation: CASSSGRRGYEQYF.